The 5 T cell receptor beta chains below were found in one sample sequenced in a study of cytomegalovirus exposure and HLA in healthy donors. Primers: 60 Vbeta forward and 13 Jbeta reverse. The table came from immunoSEQ multiplex PCR; TCRdb's copy has only in-frame clones and leaves some out. The sample carries under 200,000 clones, over 65% recorded once. The material sequenced was PBMCs. These TCRs come from a woman in her twenties or thirties in good health and CMV-seronegative.

The rearrangement uses TRBV6-5 and TRBJ2-2; D may be TRBD1 (6 bases). Germline V gene sequence: CDR1 MNHEY, CDR2 SVGAGI. This CDR3 contains 15 residues. The V end lost 0 bases, the J end lost 8 bases, and 13 bases lay between the germline ends. CDR3 DNA sequence: TGTGCCAGCAGTTACTCGCAGACAGGATGGGGGGAGCTGTTTTTT. Its protein is CASSYSQTGWGELFF.

This chain connects TRBV7-9 to TRBJ1-1; D possibly corresponds to TRBD1 (5 bases). CDR1 and CDR2 (germline): SEHNR, FQNEAQ (reference sequence). CDR3 length: 13 amino acids. V lost 5 bases and J 4 bases, leaving 11 bases between the germline ends. The CDR3 is CASSEAGLTEAFF. DNA for the CDR3: TGTGCCAGCAGCGAAGCAGGGCTCACTGAAGCTTTCTTT. Complete variable domain (other parts from reference TRBV7-9 and TRBJ1-1): DTGVSQNPRHKITKRGQNVTFRCDPISEHNRLYWYRQTLGQGPEFLTYFQNEAQLEKSRLLSDRFSAERPKGSFSTLEIQRTEQGDSAMYLCASSEAGLTEAFFGQGTRLTVV.

The rearrangement uses TRBV27 and TRBJ1-1; a weak D match, TRBD1 (6 bases). Germline lookup yields CDR1 MNHEY and CDR2 SMNVEV (reference sequence). Trimming removed 2 bases at V and 5 bases at J, with 18 bases between. CDR3 size: 16 residues. The CDR3 DNA is TGTGCCAGCAGTTTAGTAGGGGGATCTCCGGGAACTGAAGCTTTCTTT. It encodes CASSLVGGSPGTEAFF.

The chain links TRBV6-4 to TRBJ2-5; 7 nucleotides agree with TRBD1. Germline loops: CDR1 MRHNA, CDR2 SNTAGT. CDR3 size: 13 residues. V lost 4 bases to trimming and J lost 7 bases; unmatched junction nucleotides: 6. CDR3 sequence reads: CASSALAGGTQYF. The CDR3 DNA follows: TGTGCCAGCAGTGCTCTCGCAGGGGGGACCCAGTACTTC.

This chain links TRBV19 with TRBJ1-4; D gene ambiguous. CDR1 and CDR2 from the germline V gene are LNHDA and SQIVND (reference sequence). The length of the CDR3 is 14 residues. V was clipped by 3 bases and J by 7 bases, with 12 bases between them. The CDR3 nucleotides read TGTGCCAGTAGTATCTCGTTTACGGGTGAAAAACTGTTTTTT. Amino acids: CASSISFTGEKLFF.